This T cell receptor (beta chain) was identified during a study of CD8+CD57+ T cells in acquired aplastic anemia. Study-level information: The average for DNA from sorted CD4+ and CD8+ cells was approximately 3.2 ug.

Germline CDR1 and CDR2: LNHDA and SQIVND (reference sequence). This CDR3 is 16 amino acids long. V was cut by 11 bases and J by 1 base, with 18 bases left in between. For CDR3 and TCR beta VDJ profiling, genomic DNA was the template used. One entry per CDR3 protein, called by TCRdb with MiXCR from the reads. The repertoire consists of around 200,000 distinct CDR3 sequences, with roughly three fifths occurring once and the leading ten covering about 42%. Flow cytometry had shown expanded CD8+CD57+ cells in the patients chosen for sequencing. Each patient gave a blood sample that was collected before any therapy had been received.

The chain links TRBV19 to TRBJ1-6; D call uncertain. The source is a human donor with aplastic anemia. Sequencing was carried out using sorted CD4+, CD8+, or CD8+CD57+ T cells (not recorded which) from PBMCs. As DNA, the CDR3 is TGTGCCTCAGCGGGGAGTCTGCGATCCTATAATTCACCCCTCCACTTT. Residues: CASAGSLRSYNSPLHF.